The 26 T cell receptor beta chains below come from one sample, sequenced in a study of control samples from healthy donors and cancer patients. The data were produced by immunoSEQ multiplex PCR, yet TCRdb's version contains in-frame clones alone and is incomplete. The sample has about 97,000 clones; roughly 91% are singletons. The sample was blood. The receptors stem from a man aged 25 to 45 in good health.

The chain recombines TRBV2 with TRBJ1-4; D gene unclear. Germline V gene sequence: CDR1 SNHLY, CDR2 FYNNEI. The CDR3 runs to 14 residues. Trimming took 10 bases from V and 5 from J, leaving 17 bases between them. The DNA for the CDR3 is TGTGCCATCGAGAGAGGGTCAGAGAATGAAAAACTGTTTTTT. Translation gives CAIERGSENEKLFF.

The V call is TRBV24-1, the J call TRBJ2-7; 14 nucleotides align to TRBD2. Losses at the gene ends were 3 bases for V and 5 bases for J; bases not matched to a gene: 5. The germline V gene encodes CDR1 KGHDR and CDR2 SFDVKD. The CDR3 has 16 amino acids. The CDR3 here is CATSDQGLAGVHEQYF. As DNA, the CDR3 is TGTGCCACCAGTGATCAGGGACTAGCGGGAGTCCACGAGCAGTACTTC.

This clone was detected a few times. The chain recombines TRBV7-9 with TRBJ1-6, with 7 bases matching TRBD1. The germline gives CDR1 SEHNR, CDR2 FQNEAQ (reference sequence). This CDR3 contains 17 residues. V lost 6 bases and J lost 7; bases outside the gene matches: 15. The CDR3 bases are TGTGCCAGCAGTTACACGACAGGGTCTGTGTCAAATTCACCCCTCCACTTT. Protein sequence: CASSYTTGSVSNSPLHF. Full variable domain (rest looked up from reference TRBV7-9 and TRBJ1-6): DTGVSQNPRHKITKRGQNVTFRCDPISEHNRLYWYRQTLGQGPEFLTYFQNEAQLEKSRLLSDRFSAERPKGSFSTLEIQRTEQGDSAMYLCASSYTTGSVSNSPLHFGNGTRLTVT.

V usage is TRBV27 and J usage is TRBJ1-2, with a tentative D call TRBD1 (5 bases). The CDR3 runs to 12 residues. V shed 5 bases and J shed 7 bases, with 11 bases lying between them. CDR1 MNHEY and CDR2 SMNVEV come from the germline V gene (reference sequence). CDR3 region: CASSPGGGGYTF. CDR3 in DNA: TGTGCCAGCAGTCCAGGTGGGGGTGGCTACACCTTC.

This sequence joins TRBV12-5 and TRBJ1-2, with no clear D. Germline V gives CDR1 LGHNT, CDR2 FRNRAP. Trimming took off 4 bases at V and 5 bases at J, with 17 bases between the two ends. This CDR3 is built from 15 residues. The CDR3 coding sequence is TGTGCTAGTGGTTCACCCGTGCCATGGGGATATGGCTACACCTTC. The encoded protein is CASGSPVPWGYGYTF.

The rearrangement links TRBV7-2 to TRBJ2-1; 9 bases are shared with TRBD2. The J segment lost 4 bases and the V segment lost 0 bases, leaving 10 bases of the junction unmatched. CDR1 is SGHTA, CDR2 FQGNSA, per germline. The CDR3 runs to 18 residues. The CDR3 region is CASSLAGRLAAKYNEQFF. The CDR3 DNA sequence: TGTGCCAGCAGCTTAGCGGGGAGACTAGCGGCAAAATACAATGAGCAGTTCTTC.

This clone was found once. The V and J genes are TRBV19 and TRBJ2-1; maybe TRBD1 (5 bases). V dropped 1 base and J dropped 7 bases, with 5 bases sitting between them. The V gene's germline CDR1 is LNHDA and CDR2 SQIVND (reference sequence). The CDR3 runs 12 residues. The CDR3 region is CASSIGQNEQFF. The CDR3 DNA reads TGTGCCAGTAGTATAGGACAGAATGAGCAGTTCTTC.

This clone was picked up a small number of times. This chain links TRBV19 with TRBJ2-2; 10 bases fit TRBD2. The germline gives CDR1 LNHDA, CDR2 SQIVND (reference sequence). V lost 7 bases and J lost 1; bases outside the gene matches: 3. There are 15 residues in the CDR3. The CDR3 DNA follows: TGTGCCAGTATGAGACTAGCGGGGAACACCGGGGAGCTGTTTTTT. Encoded protein: CASMRLAGNTGELFF. Together with reference TRBV19 and TRBJ2-2, the CDR3 gives the full variable domain: DGGITQSPKYLFRKEGQNVTLSCEQNLNHDAMYWYRQDPGQGLRLIYYSQIVNDFQKGDIAEGYSVSREKKESFPLTVTSAQKNPTAFYLCASMRLAGNTGELFFGEGSRLTVL.

This chain links TRBV6-4 with TRBJ2-3; 7 nucleotides agree with TRBD2. Germline V lookup: CDR1 MRHNA, CDR2 SNTAGT. CDR3 size: 14 residues. Unmatched junction bases numbered 6, after V lost 5 bases and J lost 4 bases. In DNA, the CDR3 is TGTGCCAGCAGTCAAGCGGGGTCCCCAGATACGCAGTATTTT. Amino acid sequence: CASSQAGSPDTQYF.

The chain uses TRBV10-1 and TRBJ1-2, with 9 bases identical to TRBD1. The CDR3 is 13 amino acids. In germline, CDR1 is WNHNN, CDR2 SYGVQD (reference sequence). Trimming removed 6 bases from V and 7 bases from J; junction bases left unmatched: 6. CDR3 amino acids: CASSADRGLGYTF. The CDR3 DNA reads as TGCGCCAGCAGCGCGGACAGGGGACTTGGCTACACCTTC.

CDR3 region: CASSLSGGPGGQYF. For the CDR3, the DNA is TGTGCCAGCAGCCTAAGCGGGGGTCCAGGAGGCCAGTACTTC. This rearrangement joins TRBV14 to TRBJ2-5, with 8 bases lining up with TRBD2. The CDR3 loop spans 14 amino acids. With V trimmed by 4 bases and J by 10 bases, 11 bases remained unmatched. Germline lookup yields CDR1 SGHDN and CDR2 FVKESK.

This clone showed up just once. V gene TRBV6-5 combines with J gene TRBJ2-1, with 11 nucleotides matching TRBD2. Germline CDR1 reads MNHEY; CDR2 reads SVGAGI. This CDR3 spans 16 amino acids. The J segment lost 4 bases and the V segment lost 4 bases, leaving 6 bases of the junction unmatched. The CDR3 bases are TGTGCCAGCAGTTCCCGGACTAGCGGGTTTTACAATGAGCAGTTCTTC. Translated, it gives CASSSRTSGFYNEQFF.

The V gene is TRBV6-6, the J gene TRBJ1-6; D gene ambiguous. The germline CDR1 and CDR2 sequences are MNHNY and SVGAGI (reference sequence). The V end lost 6 bases, the J end lost 6 bases, and 12 bases lay between the germline ends. This CDR3 region has 14 residues. Here the CDR3 DNA reads TGTGCCAGCAGCTCCACAAGGGTTAATTCACCCCTCCACTTT. Translation: CASSSTRVNSPLHF.

J is TRBJ2-3 and V is TRBV5-4; D is perhaps TRBD1 (6 bases). Germline CDR1 SGHNT, CDR2 YYREEE (reference sequence). V was pared by 2 bases and J by 0 bases, with 7 bases between. This CDR3 is 14 amino acids long. CDR3 sequence reads: CASSLGGSTDTQYF. CDR3 nucleotide sequence: TGTGCCAGCAGCTTAGGGGGAAGCACAGATACGCAGTATTTT.

V gene TRBV20-1 combines with J gene TRBJ2-3; 9 bases agree with TRBD2. The length of the CDR3 is 15 residues. Germline assignment: CDR1 DFQATT and CDR2 SNEGSKA (reference sequence). V was clipped by 3 bases and J by 5 bases; unmatched bases: 9. CDR3 sequence reads: CSASWREGRGDTQYF. CDR3 coding DNA: TGCAGTGCTAGTTGGCGGGAGGGCCGGGGAGATACGCAGTATTTT.

This chain links TRBV6-5 with TRBJ1-1; D unresolved. Germline CDR1 is MNHEY and CDR2 is SVGAGI. The V gene lost 6 bases and the J gene lost 6 bases, with 11 bases spanning the gap. CDR3 size: 12 residues. The chain's CDR3 is CASRTGQAEAFF. The CDR3 DNA follows: TGTGCCAGCAGGACGGGCCAGGCTGAAGCTTTCTTT.

The genes are TRBV9 and TRBJ1-1; D gene uncertain. Looked up from germline, CDR1 is SGDLS and CDR2 is YYNGEE. Trimming shortened V by 0 bases and J by 4 bases, and 10 bases separated the two germline ends. The length of the CDR3 is 14 residues. CDR3: CASSVGSVGTEAFF. The CDR3 coding sequence is TGTGCCAGCAGCGTAGGGTCCGTGGGCACTGAAGCTTTCTTT.

This chain links TRBV19 with TRBJ2-7; TRBD1 matches 8 bases. Looked up from germline, CDR1 is LNHDA and CDR2 is SQIVND (reference sequence). CDR3 size: 15 residues. Trimming removed 8 bases from V and 3 bases from J; junction bases left unmatched: 12. The CDR3 protein is CASSSRTGRRYEQYF. The DNA of the CDR3 is TGTGCCAGTTCCTCTCGGACAGGGAGGCGCTACGAGCAGTACTTC.

The rearrangement links TRBV4-1 to TRBJ1-2; a possible D gene is TRBD1 (6 bases). Trimming removed 4 bases from V and 6 bases from J, with 21 bases in between. Germline V gene lookup returns CDR1 MGHRA and CDR2 YSYEKL. This CDR3 comprises 16 residues. In DNA form, the CDR3 reads TGCGCCAGCAGCCTGGGAGACTCTGGACAGCGCGATGGCTACACCTTC. Translating gives CASSLGDSGQRDGYTF.

This clone was seen once. The chain couples TRBV3-1 (or the pseudogene TRBV3-2) to TRBJ2-5; D remains ambiguous. The germline CDR1 and CDR2 sequences are LGHDT and YNNKEL (reference sequence). V was shortened by 0 bases and J by 4 bases, with 12 bases between the two germline ends. CDR3 length: 15 residues. The CDR3 sequence is CASSQDRYSRETQYF. DNA for the CDR3: TGTGCCAGCAGCCAAGATCGGTACAGCCGAGAGACCCAGTACTTC.

The genes are TRBV5-1 and TRBJ1-2; D is unresolved. The CDR3 is 14 amino acids. Per the germline V gene, CDR1 is SGHRS and CDR2 is YFSETQ. Trimming left V 4 bases short and J 4 bases short, with 14 bases between. CDR3 in DNA: TGCGCCAGCAGCCAACTGACCGGAGTCTATGGCTACACCTTC. This sequence encodes CASSQLTGVYGYTF.

The chain combines TRBV6-4 with TRBJ2-3, with 7 bases fitting TRBD1. The trim removed 0 bases at V and 9 bases at J, leaving 3 bases unmatched. This CDR3 is built from 13 residues. Germline assignment: CDR1 MRHNA and CDR2 SNTAGT. CDR3 in amino acids: CASSDSWDRTQYF. The CDR3 bases are TGTGCCAGCAGTGACTCTTGGGACAGAACGCAGTATTTT.

The chain combines TRBV12-3 or TRBV12-4 with TRBJ1-6; D is possibly TRBD1 (5 bases). Trimming took 4 bases from V and 8 from J, leaving 9 bases between them. The CDR3 totals 13 residues. CDR3 coding DNA: TGTGCCAGCAGTTCTCAGGGTTATTCACCCCTCCACTTT. This codes for CASSSQGYSPLHF.

The chain couples TRBV5-1 to TRBJ2-1; D may match TRBD1 or TRBD2 (5 bases each). Germline V gene data show CDR1 as SGHRS and CDR2 as YFSETQ. The CDR3 is 12 residues long. V lost 6 bases and J lost 5, with 9 bases in between. Here the CDR3 reads CASTEGNNEQFF. The CDR3 DNA reads TGCGCCAGCACTGAGGGGAACAATGAGCAGTTCTTC.

J is TRBJ2-7 and V is TRBV5-1, with D possibly matching TRBD1 (7 bases). V lost 4 bases to trimming and J lost 4 bases, with 15 bases between them. CDR3 length equals 14 residues. Germline V gene lookup returns CDR1 SGHRS and CDR2 YFSETQ. CDR3 loop: CASSKGGQLYEQYF. CDR3 DNA: TGCGCCAGCAGCAAGGGGGGACAGCTTTACGAGCAGTACTTC.

The genes are TRBV6-5 and TRBJ2-2; TRBD1 matches at 8 bases. Germline assignment: CDR1 MNHEY and CDR2 SVGAGI. The V segment lost 8 bases and the J segment 7 bases; nucleotides outside the gene matches: 9. The CDR3 runs 14 residues. As DNA, the CDR3 is TGTGCCAGCGGAGACAGGGGTGCTGGCGGGGAGCTGTTTTTT. The encoded protein is CASGDRGAGGELFF.